This T cell receptor (beta chain) was observed in a study of blood T cell repertoires in COVID-19. At the level of the study: Some COVID-19 samples were acute and others convalescent; all came from the United States, Italy and Spain. Nucleic acid was either cDNA or gDNA, and it came from T cells, B-cell-depleted T cells, or PBMCs.

In this sample, this clone turned up once. The CDR3 extends over 18 amino acids. Trimming removed 7 bases from V and 2 bases from J, with 26 bases in between. Per the original methods: Scientists estimated how many nucleated cells there were by amplifying reference gene primers. Produced via immunoSEQ multiplex PCR; TCRdb's table is partial and in-frame only. V and J calls and clone size are as listed in that table; D and trimming were resolved from the DNA. This sample has under 170,000 clones, with approximately 90% found just once. The chain has TRBV23-1 and TRBJ1-2; D possibly corresponds to TRBD1 (6 bases). TRBV23-1 is treated as an ORF (open reading frame) with a function not yet certain. This sequence originates from a woman aged 55-75 years with active or convalescent COVID-19. Sequencing used peripheral blood. The CDR3 DNA reads TGCGCCAGCACGCAAACCCCCCCCCTACACAGGGAAAACTATGGCTACACCTTC. Translated: CASTQTPPLHRENYGYTF.